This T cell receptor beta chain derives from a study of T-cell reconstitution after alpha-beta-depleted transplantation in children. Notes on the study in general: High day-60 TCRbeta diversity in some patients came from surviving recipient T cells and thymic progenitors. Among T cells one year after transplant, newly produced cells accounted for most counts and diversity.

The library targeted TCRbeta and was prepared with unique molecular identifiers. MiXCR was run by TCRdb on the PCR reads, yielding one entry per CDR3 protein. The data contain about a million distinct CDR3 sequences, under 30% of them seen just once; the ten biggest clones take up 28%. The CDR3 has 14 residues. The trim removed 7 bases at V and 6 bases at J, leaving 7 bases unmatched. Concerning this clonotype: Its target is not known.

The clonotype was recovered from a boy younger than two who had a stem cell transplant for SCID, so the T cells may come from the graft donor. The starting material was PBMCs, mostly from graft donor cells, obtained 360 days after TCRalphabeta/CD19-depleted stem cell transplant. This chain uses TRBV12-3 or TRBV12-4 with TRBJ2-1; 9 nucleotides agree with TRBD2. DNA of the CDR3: TGTGCCAGCACCCTTGGGCGGGGGGGCAATGAGCAGTTCTTC. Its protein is CASTLGRGGNEQFF.